Here is one TCR beta chain with its context. This clone has a single count. The specificity of this receptor is unknown. Base qualities are not provided; no much larger clone lies one nucleotide away. Library preparation was by the immunoSEQ multiplex PCR assay. This immuneACCESS table, as held by TCRdb, lists in-frame sequences with V and J called but not all clones. Of the missing ones, under half trace to an unresolved V gene in checked studies; the others have no known cause. For this sample there are 91,000 or so clones; approximately 92% appear just once. The ten largest account for more than 2% of the sample. These data originate in a study of T cell changes during pregnancy in multiple sclerosis (dated by TCRdb to the late 2010s). Regarding the study in general: The study looked at changes in the T cell repertoire across pregnancy in women with multiple sclerosis.

The sequences come from peripheral blood, collected after pregnancy. The clonotype was recovered from a female donor with multiple sclerosis, enrolled in a pregnancy study.

The DNA reads as follows: TGCGCCAGCAGCCAAGGTGTATTGAACACCGGGGAGCTGTTTTTT. Its product reads: CASSQGVLNTGELFF. The chain is encoded by TRBV4-1 joined to TRBJ2-2, with no D gene named confidently. From the germline V gene, CDR1 is MGHRA and CDR2 is YSYEKL. There are 15 amino acids in the CDR3, from cysteine to phenylalanine inclusive. Kept here is only the CDR3 DNA, which spans 45 bases and is read in frame from base 1. Trimming at the junction amounts to 1 base on V and 1 base on J, and the germline ends lie 7 bases apart.